The 24 T cell receptor beta chains below all came from one sample that was sequenced in a study of T-cell memory formation after mild COVID-19. TCRdb redid the calling of the 5' RACE reads with MiXCR, one entry per CDR3 protein. The data hold approximately 5,000 distinct CDR3 sequences, with over 20% observed a single time. Sequences were obtained from PBMCs or a T cell subset sorted from them (not recorded which). These TCRs come from an adult who had mild COVID-19 (a few samples of this study predate the infection). Cell type and time point are not known.

In this sample, this clonotype is medium-sized. V is TRBV7-2 and J is TRBJ1-2; no clear D. Germline-derived CDR1 and CDR2 are SGHTA and FQGNSA. V was shortened by 6 bases and J by 5 bases, with 19 bases between the two germline ends. The CDR3 totals 15 residues. CDR3 sequence reads: CASRDLVRPEYGYTF. In DNA, the CDR3 is TGTGCCAGCAGGGACCTGGTTCGTCCGGAATATGGCTACACCTTC.

In its sample, this clonotype is medium-sized. The V gene is TRBV7-8, the J gene TRBJ1-1; D is unresolved. The CDR3 spans 13 residues. V was clipped by 4 bases and J by 1 base, with 7 bases between them. The germline V gene has CDR1 SGHVS and CDR2 FQNEAQ. CDR3 DNA: TGTGCCAGCAGCTCCTATCGGAACACTGAAGCTTTCTTT. Protein: CASSSYRNTEAFF.

The genes are TRBV29-1 and TRBJ2-1; TRBD1 matches 8 bases. The CDR3 totals 12 residues. Germline V lookup: CDR1 SQVTM, CDR2 ANQGSEA. The CDR3 nucleotides read TGCACCACGGACAGGGCCTACAATGAGCAGTTCTTC. Translating gives CTTDRAYNEQFF.

This clonotype qualifies as medium-sized. This rearrangement joins TRBV20-1 to TRBJ2-7, with 8 bases lining up with TRBD1. The ends lost 6 bases at V and 10 bases at J; junction bases unmatched: 11. This CDR3 region has 12 residues. The V gene's germline CDR1 is DFQATT and CDR2 SNEGSKA (reference sequence). Here the CDR3 DNA reads TGCAGTGCAAAGGACAGGGTTGGGGCCCAGTACTTC. Translation gives CSAKDRVGAQYF.

This clonotype is medium-sized within its sample. V usage is TRBV5-1 and J usage is TRBJ1-2; D is possibly TRBD1 (5 bases). The germline CDR1 and CDR2 sequences are SGHRS and YFSETQ. V was cut by 0 bases and J by 0 bases, with 12 bases left in between. The CDR3 runs to 16 residues. The CDR3 is CASSLGQGLANYGYTF. The CDR3 bases are TGCGCCAGCAGCTTGGGTCAGGGACTAGCTAACTATGGCTACACCTTC.

This clonotype was seen ten or more times. The V and J genes are TRBV10-3 and TRBJ1-6; D remains ambiguous. Per germline, CDR1 ENHRY and CDR2 SYGVKD. V shed 4 bases and J shed 5 bases, with 15 bases lying between them. This CDR3 has 16 residues. The CDR3 here is CAISAGQSVNNSPLHF. The CDR3 bases are TGTGCCATCAGTGCCGGCCAGTCGGTGAATAATTCACCCCTCCACTTT.

This clonotype is judged medium-sized (0.01 to 0.1%). The chain couples TRBV25-1 to TRBJ2-4, with D perhaps given as TRBD1 or TRBD2 (5 bases each). Germline V lookup: CDR1 MGHDK, CDR2 SYGVNS. Trimming shortened V by 4 bases and J by 8 bases, and 9 bases separated the two germline ends. The CDR3 spans 12 residues. The CDR3 bases are TGTGCCAGCAGTGGGGACCATTACATTCAGTACTTC. It codes for CASSGDHYIQYF.

By share of the sample, this clonotype is medium-sized (0.01 to 0.1%). The rearrangement uses TRBV10-1 and TRBJ2-1; no clear D gene. The germline V gene encodes CDR1 WNHNN and CDR2 SYGVQD (reference sequence). Trimming removed 7 bases from V and 6 bases from J, with 4 bases in between. The CDR3 contains 10 residues. The CDR3 nucleotides read TGCGCCAGCAAATCCAATGAGCAGTTCTTC. This codes for CASKSNEQFF.

V usage is TRBV5-1 and J usage is TRBJ2-1; possible D gene TRBD2, 6 bases. The V gene's germline CDR1 is SGHRS and CDR2 YFSETQ. CDR3 length: 15 amino acids. Trimming pared 4 bases from V and 5 bases from J, leaving 16 bases between. The CDR3 sequence is CASSRRTGTDNEQFF. The CDR3 bases are TGCGCCAGCAGCCGCAGAACCGGGACTGACAATGAGCAGTTCTTC.

Within the sample, this clonotype is medium-sized. V gene TRBV6-1 combines with J gene TRBJ2-2, with 7 bases identical to TRBD1. V lost 4 bases to trimming and J lost 3 bases; unmatched junction nucleotides: 5. This CDR3 region has 15 residues. Germline CDR1 reads MNHNS; CDR2 reads SASEGT. The CDR3 DNA reads as TGTGCCAGCAGTGCCGACAGGGTGGACACCGGGGAGCTGTTTTTT. Protein: CASSADRVDTGELFF.

The V and J genes are TRBV5-6 and TRBJ1-2; D unclear. The CDR3 runs to 15 residues. Germline lookup yields CDR1 SGHDT and CDR2 YYEEEE. Trimming took off 2 bases at V and 4 bases at J, with 15 bases between the two ends. CDR3 DNA: TGTGCCAGCAGCTTTGGTAGCGGGGAAATCTATGGCTACACCTTC. Protein sequence: CASSFGSGEIYGYTF.

This clonotype is classed as medium-sized (0.01 to 0.1%). This chain connects TRBV7-2 to TRBJ2-1, with D perhaps TRBD2 (6 bases). Germline CDR1 reads SGHTA; CDR2 reads FQGNSA. The CDR3 sequence is 15 residues long. V dropped 5 bases and J dropped 7 bases, with 18 bases sitting between them. The CDR3 region is CASSGPWGGKNEQFF. Here the CDR3 DNA reads TGTGCCAGCAGCGGACCTTGGGGAGGTAAAAATGAGCAGTTCTTC.

This clonotype is judged medium-sized. V is TRBV5-1 and J is TRBJ2-7; 8 bases map to TRBD1. Germline CDR1 and CDR2: SGHRS and YFSETQ. V lost 2 bases and J lost 6; bases outside the gene matches: 4. The CDR3 runs 13 residues. CDR3 DNA: TGCGCCAGCAGCTTTGGACAGGGCAGCGAGCAGTACTTC. Protein: CASSFGQGSEQYF.

This clonotype is judged medium-sized. The rearrangement uses TRBV27 and TRBJ2-5, with 14 bases matching TRBD2. Germline trimming cut 7 bases from V and 5 bases from J; bases unmatched to any gene: 9. CDR3 length: 16 residues. Germline CDR1 reads MNHEY; CDR2 reads SMNVEV (reference sequence). CDR3 region: CASTPRLAGGEETQYF. The CDR3 DNA reads as TGTGCCAGCACCCCCCGACTAGCGGGGGGGGAGGAGACCCAGTACTTC.

The chain has TRBV5-1 and TRBJ2-3; 10 nucleotides line up with TRBD2. V trimming: 4 bases; J trimming: 1 base; junction bases outside the gene matches: 6. The CDR3 sequence is 16 residues long. CDR1 and CDR2 (germline): SGHRS, YFSETQ. The CDR3 region has the DNA TGCGCCAGCAGCCCCTCAACTAGCGGGGGCACAGATACGCAGTATTTT. Its translation: CASSPSTSGGTDTQYF.

This clonotype is termed medium-sized (0.01 to 0.1%). This chain links TRBV5-6 with TRBJ2-1; TRBD1 might be the D (6 bases). Trimming removed 4 bases at V and 13 bases at J, with 24 bases between. CDR3 length: 15 residues. Germline V lookup: CDR1 SGHDT, CDR2 YYEEEE. For the CDR3, the DNA is TGTGCCAGCAGCGGAAAGGGGGTCTTGGGACGTCGACAGTTCTTC. Translating gives CASSGKGVLGRRQFF.

V usage is TRBV27 and J usage is TRBJ2-3; weak D call: TRBD2 (6 bases). CDR3 length equals 14 residues. Germline V gene data show CDR1 as MNHEY and CDR2 as SMNVEV (reference sequence). The V end lost 6 bases, the J end lost 4 bases, and 14 bases lay between the germline ends. This CDR3 reads CASRRLGAADTQYF. Here the CDR3 DNA reads TGTGCCAGCAGGAGACTAGGCGCAGCAGATACGCAGTATTTT.

This clonotype is medium-sized in the sample. V and J are TRBV18 and TRBJ1-5; no clear D. Germline CDR1 KGHSH, CDR2 LQKENI. V lost 3 bases, J lost 0 bases, and 6 bases lay in between. The CDR3 extends over 14 amino acids. The CDR3 coding sequence is TGTGCCAGCTCACCGTCGTATAGCAATCAGCCCCAGCATTTT. Protein product: CASSPSYSNQPQHF.

By proportion, this clonotype is medium-sized. The chain uses TRBV12-3 or TRBV12-4 and TRBJ1-5; D is ambiguous. The V and J ends lost 1 base and 1 base respectively, with 5 bases between them. The CDR3 runs 14 residues. The CDR3 bases are TGTGCCAGCAGTTTAGTGGGGAGCAATCAGCCCCAGCATTTT. The encoded protein is CASSLVGSNQPQHF.

A single count supports this clonotype. The rearrangement links TRBV20-1 to TRBJ1-1, with unresolved D. V dropped 5 bases and J dropped 4 bases, with 14 bases sitting between them. CDR1 is DFQATT, CDR2 SNEGSKA, per germline (reference sequence). The CDR3 loop spans 13 amino acids. CDR3 in DNA: TGCAGTGCTCTAGGGCAGCTTGGCACTGAAGCTTTCTTT. Amino acid sequence: CSALGQLGTEAFF.

This clonotype is medium-sized. The chain employs TRBV9 and TRBJ2-1; D not certain. Deletions cut 2 bases from V and 8 bases from J, with 11 bases between. Germline loops: CDR1 SGDLS, CDR2 YYNGEE. CDR3 length equals 13 residues. The CDR3 DNA reads as TGTGCCAGCAGCGTCAACCGTGTCTATGAGCAGTTCTTC. Translated: CASSVNRVYEQFF.

By its share, this clonotype is medium-sized. The chain employs TRBV11-2 and TRBJ2-1; TRBD2 agrees at 8 bases. Germline values: CDR1 SGHAT, CDR2 FQNNGV. V lost 1 base to trimming and J lost 3 bases; unmatched junction nucleotides: 5. This CDR3 comprises 16 residues. The CDR3 DNA reads as TGTGCCAGCAGCTTAGTTCCGGGGGGGTACTACAATGAGCAGTTCTTC. It is translated as CASSLVPGGYYNEQFF.

This clonotype is categorized as medium-sized. The gene calls are TRBV20-1 and TRBJ2-1; 9 nucleotides line up with TRBD1. Germline V CDR1 and CDR2: DFQATT, SNEGSKA (reference sequence). The V and J ends lost 6 bases and 5 bases, in that order; junction bases with no gene match: 8. CDR3 length equals 14 residues. CDR3 nucleotides: TGCAGTGCCTTCCGGGACAGGGTCCACAATGAGCAGTTCTTC. Protein: CSAFRDRVHNEQFF.

The chain is built from TRBV20-1 and TRBJ2-3; a weak D match, TRBD2 (6 bases). The V and J ends lost 0 bases and 2 bases respectively, with 12 bases between them. There are 15 residues in the CDR3. The germline V gene encodes CDR1 DFQATT and CDR2 SNEGSKA (reference sequence). The CDR3 DNA is TGCAGTGCTAGAGATTGGGGACTCAACACAGATACGCAGTATTTT. Its protein product is CSARDWGLNTDTQYF.